This TCR beta chain was profiled in a study of blood T cell repertoires in COVID-19. As for the study in general: There were acute and convalescent COVID-19 samples, and they came from the United States, Italy and Spain. PBMCs, B-cell-depleted T cells, or T cells provided the cDNA or gDNA that made up the material.

Trimming removed 2 bases at V and 3 bases at J, with 13 bases between. The CDR3 has 15 residues. Germline CDR1 reads SGHVS; CDR2 reads FNYEAQ. Authors' data handling: The assay estimated nucleated cells by amplifying reference gene primers. Assay: immunoSEQ multiplex PCR; the TCRdb copy retains only in-frame clones and omits some. The DNA gave D and trimming, while V, J and clone size come from that table. Seen here are approximately 230,000 clones, 86% observed once, and the top ten hold around 2%. This clone was picked up one time. This clonotype was sampled from a man aged 25 to 40 who had recovered from COVID-19. Sequences were obtained from peripheral blood. The chain has TRBV7-6 and TRBJ2-5; tentative D call: TRBD1 (6 bases). CDR3 bases: TGTGCCAGCAGCTTACCTCAGGGGTACGAAGAGACCCAGTACTTC. This gives the protein CASSLPQGYEETQYF.